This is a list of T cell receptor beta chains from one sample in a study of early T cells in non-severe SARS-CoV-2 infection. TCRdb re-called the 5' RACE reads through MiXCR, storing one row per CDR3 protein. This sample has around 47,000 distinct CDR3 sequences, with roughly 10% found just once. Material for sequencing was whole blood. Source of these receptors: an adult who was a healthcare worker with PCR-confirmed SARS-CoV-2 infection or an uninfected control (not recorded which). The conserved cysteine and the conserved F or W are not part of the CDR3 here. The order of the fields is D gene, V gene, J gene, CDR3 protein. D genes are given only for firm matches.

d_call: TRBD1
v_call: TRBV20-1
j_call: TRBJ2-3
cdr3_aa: SARGQAWGDTQY

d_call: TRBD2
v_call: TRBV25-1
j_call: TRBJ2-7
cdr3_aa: ASSWTSGRGEQY

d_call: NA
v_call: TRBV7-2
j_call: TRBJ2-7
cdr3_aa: ASSLDYPSYEQY

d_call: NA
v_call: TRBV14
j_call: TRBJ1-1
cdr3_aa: ASSQVGGKAF

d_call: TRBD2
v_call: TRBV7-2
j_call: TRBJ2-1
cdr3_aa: ASSSRLAGNNEQF

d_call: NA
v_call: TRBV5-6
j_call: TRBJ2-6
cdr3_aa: ASSLLDGRSGANVLT

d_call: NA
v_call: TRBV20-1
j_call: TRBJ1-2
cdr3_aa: SARGGGMGGYT

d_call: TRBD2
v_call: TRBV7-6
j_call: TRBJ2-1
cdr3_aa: ASSAPISGRDRENEQF

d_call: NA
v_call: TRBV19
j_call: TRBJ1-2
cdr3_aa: ASSYLGAYGYT

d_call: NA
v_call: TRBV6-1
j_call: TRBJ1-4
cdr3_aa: ASRSGTQNEKLF

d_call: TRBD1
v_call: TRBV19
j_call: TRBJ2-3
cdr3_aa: AAGPGGTDTQY

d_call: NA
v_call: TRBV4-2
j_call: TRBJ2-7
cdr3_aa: ASSQDHGQGSYEQY

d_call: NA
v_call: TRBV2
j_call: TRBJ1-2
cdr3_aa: ASRRQDSPNYGYT

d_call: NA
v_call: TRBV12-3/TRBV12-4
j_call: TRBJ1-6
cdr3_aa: ASSPGTSRLH

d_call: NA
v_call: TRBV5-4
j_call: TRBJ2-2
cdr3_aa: ASSFSASWSGELF

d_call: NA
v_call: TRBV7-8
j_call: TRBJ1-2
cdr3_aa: ASSLARETFYGYT

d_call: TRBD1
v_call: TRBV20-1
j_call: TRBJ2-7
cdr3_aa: SAESRGRLEQY

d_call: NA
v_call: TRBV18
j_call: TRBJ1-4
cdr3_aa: ASSPRPNEKLF

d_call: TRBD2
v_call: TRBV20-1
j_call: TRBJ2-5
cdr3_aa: SASGGKYQETQY

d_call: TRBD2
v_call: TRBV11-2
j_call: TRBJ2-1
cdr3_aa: ASSRLAGGPGKNEQF

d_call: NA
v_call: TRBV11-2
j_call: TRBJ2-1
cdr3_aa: ASSLPGPSTEQF

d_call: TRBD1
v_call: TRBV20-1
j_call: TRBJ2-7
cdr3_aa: SARGQGTHEQY

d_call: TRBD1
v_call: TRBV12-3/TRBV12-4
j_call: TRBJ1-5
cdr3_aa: ASNPGQPNQPQH

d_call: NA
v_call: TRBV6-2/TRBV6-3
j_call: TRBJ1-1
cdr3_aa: ASSYSRGRNTEAF

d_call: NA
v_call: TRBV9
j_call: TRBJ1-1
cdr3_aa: ASSVGSLSTEAF

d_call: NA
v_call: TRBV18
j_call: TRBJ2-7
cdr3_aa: ASSPSNGAEQY

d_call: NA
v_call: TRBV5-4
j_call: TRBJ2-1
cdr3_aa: ASSLGPLSYNEQF

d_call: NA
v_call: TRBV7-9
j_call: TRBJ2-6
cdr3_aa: ASIPSTGANVLT

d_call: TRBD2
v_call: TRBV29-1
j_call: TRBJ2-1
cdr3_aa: SVRTSGNSYNEQF

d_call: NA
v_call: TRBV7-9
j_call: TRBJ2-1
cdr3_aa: ASSSTSNSYNEQF

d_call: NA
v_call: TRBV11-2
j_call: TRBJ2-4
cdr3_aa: ASSPIPLGKNIQY

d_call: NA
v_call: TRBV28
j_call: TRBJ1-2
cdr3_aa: ASSLVSGVLNNGYT

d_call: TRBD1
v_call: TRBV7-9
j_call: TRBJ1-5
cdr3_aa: ASSFGQGTLQPQH

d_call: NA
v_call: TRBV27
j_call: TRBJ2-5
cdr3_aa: ASKPGPGVYGQY

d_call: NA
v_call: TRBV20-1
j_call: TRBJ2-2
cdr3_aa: SARDKGNTGELF

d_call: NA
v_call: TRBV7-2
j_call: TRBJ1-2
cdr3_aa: ASSLAGGRGYGYT

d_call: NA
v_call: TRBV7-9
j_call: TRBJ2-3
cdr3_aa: ASSRKTIGSADTQY

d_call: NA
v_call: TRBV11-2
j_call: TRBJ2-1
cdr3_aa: ASSLAAGNEQF

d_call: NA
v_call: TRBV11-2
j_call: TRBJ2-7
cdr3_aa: ASSFSGQAAYYEQY

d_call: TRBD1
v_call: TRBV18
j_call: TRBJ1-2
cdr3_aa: ASSPRDRDGYT

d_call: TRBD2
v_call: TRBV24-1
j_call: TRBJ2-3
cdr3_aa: ATSESGGLDTQY

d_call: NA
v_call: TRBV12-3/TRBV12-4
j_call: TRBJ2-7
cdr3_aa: ASSFSAGEQY

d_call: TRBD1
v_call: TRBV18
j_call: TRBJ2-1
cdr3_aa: ASSPGQASYNEQF

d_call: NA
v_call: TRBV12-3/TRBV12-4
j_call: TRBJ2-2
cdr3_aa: ASSTQGGGELF

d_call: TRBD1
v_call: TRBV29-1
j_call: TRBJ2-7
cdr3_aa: SVFTGGGDEQY

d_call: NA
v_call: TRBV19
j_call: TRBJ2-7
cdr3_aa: ASSDPRARSSYEQY

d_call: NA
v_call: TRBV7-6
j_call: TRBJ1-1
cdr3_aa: ASSPGTYTEAF

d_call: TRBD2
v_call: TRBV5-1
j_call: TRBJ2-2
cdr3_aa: ASSPRPRLAGEVGGELF

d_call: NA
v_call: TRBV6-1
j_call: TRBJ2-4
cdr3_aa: ASRNRQLAKNIQY

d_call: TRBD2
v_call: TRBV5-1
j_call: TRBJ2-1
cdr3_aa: ASREAGPYNEQF

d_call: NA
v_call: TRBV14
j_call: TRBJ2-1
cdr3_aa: ASSQSGRPSNEQF

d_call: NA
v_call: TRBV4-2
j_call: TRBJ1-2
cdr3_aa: ASSQVWANYGYT

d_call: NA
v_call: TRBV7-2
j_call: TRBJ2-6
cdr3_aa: ASSFTRGTGANVLT